This TCR beta chain was retrieved from a study of blood T cells in healthy people across ages (dated by TCRdb to 2014 to 2015). For context, the study as a whole: In model experiments, template switching captured about one uniquely barcoded TCR beta cDNA molecule for every two T cells. To track age-related changes in TCR beta repertoire diversity, the study relied on deep sequencing normalized with unique cDNA molecular identifiers. The donors were divided into four age groups: young (average around 16 years), middle-aged (around 41), aged (about 60) and long-lived (roughly 86). The study analyzed two additional independent replicas of 1 million unique cDNA reads from the same blood draw for two donors, one aged 18 to 30 and one aged 80 or older.

What the authors observed across the whole study: The long-lived group showed more naive CD4+ T cells, fewer expanded clones and increased TCR diversity than the aged group, suggesting age selection. Conclusive comparison of naive and antigen-experienced compartments was prevented by the profiling of bulk unsorted PBMCs. Estimates of total diversity from one million sequenced T cells were regarded as lower bounds and underestimates. The CMV infection status of donors was not known, potentially confounding age-related changes in expanded clonotypes. Observed TCR beta diversity correlated strongly with the percentage of naive T cells measured by flow cytometry. Observed TCR beta diversity per million T cells fell roughly linearly with age, and a significant reduction was already apparent by age around 36.

On this clonotype itself: Its antigen is still unknown. It has no much larger one-base neighbor in the sample; base qualities were not kept.

Library preparation employed 5' RACE. The sequencing machine was an Illumina HiSeq 2500. A second PCR of about 6 to 11 cycles was performed with a sample-barcoded 5' primer and a J-beta primer mix. A unique molecular identifier was introduced onto each TCR beta cDNA molecule by a template-switch 5' adaptor carrying 12 random nucleotides. At least 2.5 million CDR3-containing paired-end reads were obtained from each sample. All of the RNA was converted into first-strand cDNA using the Mint cDNA synthesis kit, with a TRBC-specific oligonucleotide serving as the primer. After uracil-DNA glycosylase treatment, a first 18-cycle PCR used universal primers M1SS and BC2_uni_R on all cDNA. The authors' pipeline ran thus. For normalization, 1 million high-quality reads were randomly selected from each sample, with every read carrying a distinct molecular identifier. Reads sharing molecular identifiers were discarded rather than binned into consensus sequences. MiTCR, run with a Q25 quality threshold and the strictest error-elimination algorithm, handled CDR3 identification, clonotype clustering and error correction. A nonparametric unseen species model using Euler transformation provided a lower-bound estimate of total TCR beta diversity. TCRdb reprocessing: public reads trimmed at Q25 with fastp, clones called with MiXCR, in-frame beta chains kept. Rows with a matching CDR3 protein are joined into one entry that keeps the most common DNA and genes. What appears here as the V and J calls and clone size reflects TCRdb's work, not the paper's. The sample contains approximately 900,000 distinct CDR3 sequences, 25% to 30% of them found a single time. About a tenth of the sample is in the top ten clones.

Systemically healthy Caucasian individuals from Russia, some 38 in total and aged roughly 6 to 100 years, were included as donors. Ten milliliters of peripheral blood were drawn from each donor into EDTA-treated Vacutainer tubes. Ficoll-Paque density-gradient centrifugation was used to isolate PBMCs, with at least 7 million per sample. Trizol reagent was used to extract total RNA from the PBMCs, yielding at least 6 micrograms per sample. For every donor, an aliquot of PBMCs went through flow cytometry to measure the percentages of naive CD45RAhigh/CD27high T cells. These records were also assigned to another study, of T cells of mothers and their children. As noted in the second study: Donors were nine systemically healthy Caucasian individuals: three mothers and their six children. cDNA synthesis used all of the extracted RNA, with 1.5 ug of RNA in each 15 ul reaction. In the second PCR, the M1S primer added sample barcodes and 2-4 random nucleotides. Over 8.5 million TCR beta CDR3 reads were obtained for each mother, and 2.5 million to 3 million reads were obtained for each child. Thymic selection similarly shapes TCR recombination output in related and unrelated pairs, with minor effect from inherited differences. Related mother-child pairs always showed normalized repertoire overlap that was slightly higher than in unrelated mother-child pairs, though the difference was never significant. Persistent microchimeric T cell clones were not detected, at a sensitivity of 95 to 100 clones per million clonotypes. Deep NGS was used in the study to compare the TCR beta repertoires of mothers and children and to look for features that separate related mother-child pairs from unrelated individuals. Mothers averaged roughly 40 +/- 4 years of age and children averaged around 11 +/- 4 years. Libraries were sequenced on Illumina HiSeq 2000 with 100+100 nt paired-end reads after adapter ligation with NEBNext reagents. To avoid cross-contamination, the mother libraries and the child libraries were prepared a month apart and sequenced in separate runs. Between about 500,000 and 2,100,000 distinct TCR beta clonotypes were identified per donor. Naive TCR beta clonotypes were estimated from low-frequency clonotypes matched to each donor's FACS-determined naive share, without sorting.

This receptor was taken from a middle-aged woman in good health. Sample: blood.

The CDR3 protein: CASSLLAGATYEQYF. The nucleotide sequence is TGTGCCAGCAGTCTCTTAGCGGGGGCAACCTACGAGCAGTACTTC. The V and J segments used are TRBV27 and TRBJ2-7; a stretch of 9 junction bases matches TRBD2. V ends up 5 bases short and J 2 bases short, with an unmatched junction base count of 7. From the cysteine up to the phenylalanine, the CDR3 has a length of 15 residues. Only the CDR3 portion is preserved as DNA: 45 bases, with reading frame beginning at the first base. From a lookup of the germline V gene (reference sequence), CDR1 and CDR2 are MNHEY and SMNVEV.